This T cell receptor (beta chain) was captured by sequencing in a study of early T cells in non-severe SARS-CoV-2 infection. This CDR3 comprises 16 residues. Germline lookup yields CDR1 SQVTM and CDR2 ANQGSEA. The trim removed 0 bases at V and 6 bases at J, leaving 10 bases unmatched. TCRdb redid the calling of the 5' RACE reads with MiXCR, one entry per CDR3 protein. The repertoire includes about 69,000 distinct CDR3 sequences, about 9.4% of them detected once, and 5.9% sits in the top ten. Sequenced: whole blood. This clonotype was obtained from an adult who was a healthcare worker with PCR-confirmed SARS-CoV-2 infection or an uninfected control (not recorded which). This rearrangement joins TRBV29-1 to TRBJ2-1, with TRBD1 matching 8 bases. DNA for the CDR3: TGCAGCGTTGAAGATCGTGGCCAGGGGGCTGGCAATGAGCAGTTCTTC. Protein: CSVEDRGQGAGNEQFF.